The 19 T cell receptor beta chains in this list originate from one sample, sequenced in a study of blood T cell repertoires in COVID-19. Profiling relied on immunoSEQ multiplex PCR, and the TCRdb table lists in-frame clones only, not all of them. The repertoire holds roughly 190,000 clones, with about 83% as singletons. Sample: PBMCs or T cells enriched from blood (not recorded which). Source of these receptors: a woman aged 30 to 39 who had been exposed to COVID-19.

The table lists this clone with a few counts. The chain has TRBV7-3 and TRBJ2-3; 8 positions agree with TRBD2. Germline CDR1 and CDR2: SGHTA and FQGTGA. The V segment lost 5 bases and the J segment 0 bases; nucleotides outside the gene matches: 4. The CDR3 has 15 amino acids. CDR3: CASSPSGGSTDTQYF. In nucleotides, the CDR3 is TGTGCCAGCAGCCCAAGCGGGGGTAGCACAGATACGCAGTATTTT.

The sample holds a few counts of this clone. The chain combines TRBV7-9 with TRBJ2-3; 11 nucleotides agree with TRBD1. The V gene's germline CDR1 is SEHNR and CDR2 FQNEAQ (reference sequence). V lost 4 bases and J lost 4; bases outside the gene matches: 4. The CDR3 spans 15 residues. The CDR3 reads CASSYGQGAADTQYF. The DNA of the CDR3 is TGTGCCAGCAGCTACGGACAGGGGGCGGCAGATACGCAGTATTTT. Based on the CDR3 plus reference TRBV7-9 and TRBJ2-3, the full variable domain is DTGVSQNPRHKITKRGQNVTFRCDPISEHNRLYWYRQTLGQGPEFLTYFQNEAQLEKSRLLSDRFSAERPKGSFSTLEIQRTEQGDSAMYLCASSYGQGAADTQYFGPGTRLTVL.

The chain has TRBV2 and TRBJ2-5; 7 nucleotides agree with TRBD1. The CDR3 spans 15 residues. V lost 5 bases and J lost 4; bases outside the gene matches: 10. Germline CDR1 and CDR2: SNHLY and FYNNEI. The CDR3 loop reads CASSRDREGAETQYF. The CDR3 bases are TGTGCCAGCAGTAGGGACAGAGAGGGGGCAGAGACCCAGTACTTC.

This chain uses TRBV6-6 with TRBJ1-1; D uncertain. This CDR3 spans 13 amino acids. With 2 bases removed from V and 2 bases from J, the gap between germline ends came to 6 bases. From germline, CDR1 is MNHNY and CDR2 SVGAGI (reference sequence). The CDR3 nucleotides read TGTGCCAGCAGTTACCTAGTTAACACTGAAGCTTTCTTT. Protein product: CASSYLVNTEAFF.

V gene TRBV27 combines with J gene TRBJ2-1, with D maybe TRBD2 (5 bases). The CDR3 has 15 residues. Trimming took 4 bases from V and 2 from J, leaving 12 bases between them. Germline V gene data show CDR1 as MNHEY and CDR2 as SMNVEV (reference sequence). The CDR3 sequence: CASSSSPGAYNEQFF. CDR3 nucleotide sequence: TGTGCCAGCAGTTCCAGTCCCGGGGCCTACAATGAGCAGTTCTTC.

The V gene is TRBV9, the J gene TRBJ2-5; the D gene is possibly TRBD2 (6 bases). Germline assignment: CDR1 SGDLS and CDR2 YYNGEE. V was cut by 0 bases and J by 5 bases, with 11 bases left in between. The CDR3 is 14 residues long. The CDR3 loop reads CASSVGASDETQYF. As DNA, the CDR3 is TGTGCCAGCAGCGTAGGGGCTAGCGACGAGACCCAGTACTTC.

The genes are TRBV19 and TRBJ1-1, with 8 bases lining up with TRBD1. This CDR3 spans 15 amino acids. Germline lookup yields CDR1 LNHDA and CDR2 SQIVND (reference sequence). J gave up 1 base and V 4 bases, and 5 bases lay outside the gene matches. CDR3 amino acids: CASSTPGQENTEAFF. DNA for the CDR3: TGTGCCAGTAGTACCCCGGGACAGGAGAACACTGAAGCTTTCTTT. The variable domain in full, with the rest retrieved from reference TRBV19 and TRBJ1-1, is DGGITQSPKYLFRKEGQNVTLSCEQNLNHDAMYWYRQDPGQGLRLIYYSQIVNDFQKGDIAEGYSVSREKKESFPLTVTSAQKNPTAFYLCASSTPGQENTEAFFGQGTRLTVV.

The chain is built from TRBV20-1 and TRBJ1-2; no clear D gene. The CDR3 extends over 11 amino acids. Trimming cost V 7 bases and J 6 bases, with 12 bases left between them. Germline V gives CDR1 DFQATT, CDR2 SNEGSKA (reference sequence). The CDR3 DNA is TGCAGTGATCGTCGAGGGAATGGCTACACCTTC. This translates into CSDRRGNGYTF.

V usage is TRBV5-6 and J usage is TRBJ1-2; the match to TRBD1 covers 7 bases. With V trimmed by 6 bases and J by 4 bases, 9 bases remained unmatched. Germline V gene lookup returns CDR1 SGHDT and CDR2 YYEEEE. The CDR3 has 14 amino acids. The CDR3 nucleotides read TGTGCCAGCACTCTACTTGAGGGGGCCTATGGCTACACCTTC. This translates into CASTLLEGAYGYTF.

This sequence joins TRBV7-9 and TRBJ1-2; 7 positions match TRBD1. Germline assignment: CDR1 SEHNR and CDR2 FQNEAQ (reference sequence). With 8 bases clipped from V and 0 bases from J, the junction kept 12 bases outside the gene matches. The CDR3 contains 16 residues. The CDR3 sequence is CASPTRGTDPNYGYTF. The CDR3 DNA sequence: TGTGCCAGCCCCACGAGGGGGACAGACCCTAACTATGGCTACACCTTC.

CDR3 nucleotide sequence: TGTGCCACAACAGCCCGGGGTGACAATGAGCAGTTCTTC. Translating it yields CATTARGDNEQFF. The chain has TRBV27 and TRBJ2-1; a possible D gene is TRBD2 (5 bases). CDR1 is MNHEY and CDR2 is SMNVEV in the germline V gene (reference sequence). The CDR3 totals 13 residues. The V gene lost 10 bases and the J gene lost 5 bases, with 15 bases spanning the gap.

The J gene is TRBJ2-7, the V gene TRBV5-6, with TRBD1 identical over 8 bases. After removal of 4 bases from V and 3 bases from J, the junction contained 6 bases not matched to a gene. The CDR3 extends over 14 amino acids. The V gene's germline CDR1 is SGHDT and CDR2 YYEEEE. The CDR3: CASSPGTGYYEQYF. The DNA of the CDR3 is TGTGCCAGCAGCCCCGGGACAGGATACTACGAGCAGTACTTC.

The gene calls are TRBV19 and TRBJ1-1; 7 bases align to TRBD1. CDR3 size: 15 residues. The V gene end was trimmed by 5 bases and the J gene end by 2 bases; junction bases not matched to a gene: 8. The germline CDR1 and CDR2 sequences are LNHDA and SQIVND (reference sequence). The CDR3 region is CASSATGTANTEAFF. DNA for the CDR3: TGTGCCAGTAGTGCTACCGGGACAGCTAACACTGAAGCTTTCTTT.

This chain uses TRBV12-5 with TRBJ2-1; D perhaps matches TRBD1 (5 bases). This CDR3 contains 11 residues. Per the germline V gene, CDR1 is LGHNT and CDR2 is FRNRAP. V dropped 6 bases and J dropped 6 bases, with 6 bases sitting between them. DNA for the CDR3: TGTGCTAGTGGAACAGGCAATGAGCAGTTCTTC. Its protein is CASGTGNEQFF.

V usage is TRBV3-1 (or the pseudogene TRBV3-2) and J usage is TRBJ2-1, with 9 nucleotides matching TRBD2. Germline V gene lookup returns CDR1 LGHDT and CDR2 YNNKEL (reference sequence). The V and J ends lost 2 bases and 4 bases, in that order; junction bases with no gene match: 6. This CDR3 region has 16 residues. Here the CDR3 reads CASSQRSLAGYNEQFF. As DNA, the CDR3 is TGTGCCAGCAGCCAAAGGAGTCTAGCGGGATACAATGAGCAGTTCTTC.

CDR3: CGYSRGTGNTIYF. CDR3 nucleotide sequence: TGTGGATACTCCCGGGGTACTGGAAACACCATATATTTT. This chain joins TRBV9 and TRBJ1-3; no firm D call. CDR3 length: 13 residues. Germline assignment: CDR1 SGDLS and CDR2 YYNGEE.

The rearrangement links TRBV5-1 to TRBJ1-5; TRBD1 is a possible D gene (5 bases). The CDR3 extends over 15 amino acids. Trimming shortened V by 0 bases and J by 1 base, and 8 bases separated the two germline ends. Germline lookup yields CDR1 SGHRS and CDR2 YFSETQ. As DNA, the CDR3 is TGCGCCAGCAGCTTGGCGGGGGAGAGCAATCAGCCCCAGCATTTT. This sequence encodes CASSLAGESNQPQHF.

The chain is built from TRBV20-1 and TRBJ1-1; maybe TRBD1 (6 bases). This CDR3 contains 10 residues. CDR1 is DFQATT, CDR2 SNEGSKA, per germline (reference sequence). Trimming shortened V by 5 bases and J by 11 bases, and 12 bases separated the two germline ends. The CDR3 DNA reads TGCAGTGCTGGCAGGCAGGGGGCTTTCTTT. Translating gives CSAGRQGAFF.

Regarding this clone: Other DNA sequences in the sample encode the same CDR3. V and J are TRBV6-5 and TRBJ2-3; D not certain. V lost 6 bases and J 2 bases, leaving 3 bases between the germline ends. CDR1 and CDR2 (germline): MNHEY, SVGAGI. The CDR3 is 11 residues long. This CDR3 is CASSHTDTQYF. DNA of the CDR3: TGTGCCAGCAGCCACACAGATACGCAGTATTTT.